One and the same sample provided the 27 T cell receptor beta chains below, sequenced in a study of blood T cell repertoires in COVID-19. Data came from immunoSEQ multiplex PCR; TCRdb stores just in-frame clones and leaves some out. There are about 160,000 clones in the sample; 80% to 90% occur only once, and about 8% lies in the top ten. The sequencing input was PBMCs or T cells enriched from blood (not recorded which). All receptors come from a woman between 50 and 59 years old who had recovered from COVID-19.

The chain links TRBV6-5 to TRBJ1-1; 12 bases align to TRBD1. Unmatched junction bases numbered 3, after V lost 5 bases and J lost 5 bases. This CDR3 spans 14 amino acids. Germline assignment: CDR1 MNHEY and CDR2 SVGAGI. CDR3 DNA sequence: TGTGCCAGCAGTAGGGACAGGGGGCGGACTGAAGCTTTCTTT. This translates into CASSRDRGRTEAFF.

The rearrangement links TRBV5-1 to TRBJ2-1, with TRBD1 identical over 8 bases. V lost 3 bases to trimming and J lost 6 bases; unmatched junction nucleotides: 2. Germline-derived CDR1 and CDR2 are SGHRS and YFSETQ. CDR3 length: 13 amino acids. CDR3 region: CASSWDRLNEQFF. CDR3 DNA: TGCGCCAGCAGCTGGGACAGGCTCAATGAGCAGTTCTTC.

This chain connects TRBV3-1 (or the pseudogene TRBV3-2) to TRBJ1-1; unclear D gene. The germline V gene encodes CDR1 LGHDT and CDR2 YNNKEL (reference sequence). CDR3 size: 11 residues. Between the trimmed V and J ends, which lost 1 base and 8 bases, there was a span of 5 bases. The CDR3 region is CASSQGREAFF. Here the CDR3 DNA reads TGTGCCAGCAGCCAAGGGAGGGAAGCTTTCTTT.

This rearrangement joins TRBV7-2 to TRBJ2-7, with TRBD1 as a possible D gene (5 bases). CDR3 length equals 15 residues. V was trimmed by 1 base and J by 3 bases, leaving 13 bases between them. Germline-derived CDR1 and CDR2 are SGHTA and FQGNSA. CDR3 sequence: CASSLGSNRIYEQYF. DNA for the CDR3: TGTGCCAGCAGCTTAGGCTCGAACAGGATCTACGAGCAGTACTTC.

V and J are TRBV5-1 and TRBJ1-1; D is possibly TRBD1 (5 bases). Trimming stripped 4 bases from V and 1 base from J, with 14 bases between. Germline values: CDR1 SGHRS, CDR2 YFSETQ. This CDR3 comprises 15 residues. CDR3 loop: CASSPAVTGNTEAFF. The CDR3 DNA sequence: TGCGCCAGCAGCCCCGCAGTTACAGGGAACACTGAAGCTTTCTTT.

This clone was seen a handful of times. V usage is TRBV7-2 and J usage is TRBJ2-1; TRBD2 is a possible D gene (6 bases). This CDR3 is built from 15 residues. The germline V and J ends were trimmed by 0 bases and 4 bases, with 10 bases remaining between them. Germline CDR1 and CDR2: SGHTA and FQGNSA. In DNA form, the CDR3 reads TGTGCCAGCAGCTTAGCTACTAGCCTGTACAATGAGCAGTTCTTC. This translates into CASSLATSLYNEQFF.

V and J are TRBV5-3 and TRBJ1-5; no clear D. TRBV5-3 is marked as an open reading frame, function uncertain. The CDR3 spans 16 residues. V gave up 1 base and J gave up 0 bases, with 11 bases separating them. The CDR3 sequence is CARSLWRAYSNQPQHF. The CDR3 DNA follows: TGTGCCAGAAGCTTGTGGAGAGCGTATAGCAATCAGCCCCAGCATTTT.

The chain uses TRBV6-5 and TRBJ2-4; tentative D call: TRBD2 (5 bases). The CDR3 is 15 amino acids. Trimming took 5 bases from V and 5 from J, leaving 16 bases between them. Germline V gives CDR1 MNHEY, CDR2 SVGAGI. The CDR3 spells CASSPRTDPQNIQYF. As DNA, the CDR3 is TGTGCCAGCAGTCCCCGGACTGATCCCCAAAACATTCAGTACTTC.

V and J are TRBV10-2 and TRBJ2-5, with TRBD1 matching over 7 bases. Trimming at V came to 6 bases and at J to 4 bases, leaving 2 bases not matched to a gene. In germline, CDR1 is WSHSY, CDR2 SAAADI. The CDR3 runs to 12 residues. The CDR3, as DNA: TGCGCCAGCAGCCCAGGGGGAGAGACCCAGTACTTC. Protein product: CASSPGGETQYF.

The chain uses TRBV27 and TRBJ1-2, with no clear D. V shed 1 base and J shed 0 bases, with 12 bases lying between them. The CDR3 runs 16 residues. The V gene's germline CDR1 is MNHEY and CDR2 SMNVEV (reference sequence). CDR3 loop: CASSLYAALANYGYTF. The CDR3 nucleotides read TGTGCCAGCAGTTTATATGCGGCCCTAGCTAACTATGGCTACACCTTC.

The chain uses TRBV11-2 and TRBJ2-7, with 8 positions matching TRBD2. Trimming at V came to 5 bases and at J to 2 bases, leaving 8 bases not matched to a gene. Germline V gene lookup returns CDR1 SGHAT and CDR2 FQNNGV. The CDR3 spans 15 residues. Written as DNA, the CDR3 is TGTGCCAGCAGCCGCTTAGCGGGGAGAGCCTACGAGCAGTACTTC. Translated: CASSRLAGRAYEQYF.

The CDR3 sequence: CATSRAENTEAFF. The DNA of the CDR3 is TGTGCCACCAGCAGAGCAGAGAACACTGAAGCTTTCTTT. The chain links TRBV15 to TRBJ1-1; D is unresolved. The V end was cut by 1 base, the J end by 1 base, with 4 bases between. Per the germline V gene, CDR1 is LNHNV and CDR2 is YYDKDF (reference sequence). The CDR3 totals 13 residues.

The chain joins TRBV5-1 to TRBJ1-1; 8 positions match TRBD1. CDR3 length: 14 amino acids. After removal of 4 bases from V and 1 base from J, the junction contained 3 bases not matched to a gene. The germline gives CDR1 SGHRS, CDR2 YFSETQ. The chain's CDR3 is CASSAGGRNTEAFF. The CDR3 DNA reads TGCGCCAGCAGCGCAGGGGGCCGGAACACTGAAGCTTTCTTT.

J is TRBJ2-5 and V is TRBV21-1; TRBD2 is the table's D call and was not checked against the DNA. TRBV21-1 is classified as a pseudogene. The CDR3 is made up of 13 amino acids. CDR3 residues: CASDLTSQETQYF. CDR3 DNA: TGTGCCAGCGATTTGACTAGCCAAGAGACCCAGTACTTC.

The chain carries TRBV18 and TRBJ1-1; D is undetermined. The CDR3 sequence is 13 residues long. Trimming left V 6 bases short and J 0 bases short, with 8 bases between. Germline V CDR1 and CDR2: KGHSH, LQKENI. For the CDR3, the DNA is TGTGCCAGCTCTCCAGAGTTGAACACTGAAGCTTTCTTT. This gives the protein CASSPELNTEAFF.

V and J are TRBV5-4 and TRBJ1-2; D is unresolved. Trimming took 0 bases from V and 1 from J, leaving 7 bases between them. Germline loops: CDR1 SGHNT, CDR2 YYREEE (reference sequence). This CDR3 region has 14 residues. The CDR3 DNA follows: TGTGCCAGCAGCTTGGCCGTTTTTAACTATGGCTACACCTTC. Protein: CASSLAVFNYGYTF.

J is TRBJ2-3 and V is TRBV19; 13 positions match TRBD2. The CDR3 totals 18 residues. The V gene end was trimmed by 1 base and the J gene end by 4 bases; junction bases not matched to a gene: 8. The germline V gene encodes CDR1 LNHDA and CDR2 SQIVND (reference sequence). The CDR3 protein is CASSIARTSGSVADTQYF. In nucleotides, the CDR3 is TGTGCCAGTAGTATAGCCCGGACTAGCGGGAGTGTCGCAGATACGCAGTATTTT.

The chain is built from TRBV6-5 and TRBJ1-2; D gene unclear. The CDR3 consists of 14 residues. Germline V gene lookup returns CDR1 MNHEY and CDR2 SVGAGI. Deletions cut 3 bases from V and 5 bases from J, with 13 bases between. The CDR3 protein is CASSYSDGLYGYTF. CDR3 in DNA: TGTGCCAGCAGTTATAGCGACGGATTATATGGCTACACCTTC.

The genes are TRBV7-3 and TRBJ1-1; D remains ambiguous. The CDR3 sequence is 13 residues long. The V end was cut by 5 bases, the J end by 0 bases, with 7 bases between. Germline CDR1 and CDR2: SGHTA and FQGTGA. The CDR3 DNA sequence: TGTGCCAGCAGCCCTCGTTTGAACACTGAAGCTTTCTTT. Protein product: CASSPRLNTEAFF.

The J gene is TRBJ2-2, the V gene TRBV5-1; possibly TRBD2 for D (7 bases). This CDR3 is 17 amino acids long. From germline, CDR1 is SGHRS and CDR2 YFSETQ. V gave up 1 base and J gave up 2 bases, with 15 bases separating them. The CDR3 region has the DNA TGCGCCAGCAGCTTGTCCCTAGGGGGGGCTAACACCGGGGAGCTGTTTTTT. Translation: CASSLSLGGANTGELFF.

This rearrangement joins TRBV28 to TRBJ2-5, with 7 bases fitting TRBD1. The V segment lost 6 bases and the J segment 0 bases; nucleotides outside the gene matches: 1. CDR1 is MDHEN and CDR2 is SYDVKM in the germline V gene. This CDR3 spans 13 amino acids. The CDR3 sequence: CASRQGYQETQYF. The CDR3 coding sequence is TGTGCCAGCAGACAGGGGTACCAAGAGACCCAGTACTTC.

The chain combines TRBV6-6 with TRBJ2-1; the match to TRBD2 covers 11 bases. V was pared by 10 bases and J by 3 bases, with 2 bases of the junction left unmatched. Looked up from germline, CDR1 is MNHNY and CDR2 is SVGAGI (reference sequence). This CDR3 is built from 13 residues. CDR3 protein: CAISGGGYNEQFF. In DNA form, the CDR3 reads TGTGCCATTAGCGGGGGGGGCTACAATGAGCAGTTCTTC.

V usage is TRBV10-3 and J usage is TRBJ2-7, with D unresolved. Germline V gives CDR1 ENHRY, CDR2 SYGVKD. V lost 8 bases and J 0 bases, leaving 8 bases between the germline ends. The length of the CDR3 is 12 residues. CDR3 coding DNA: TGTGCCATCGGGCAAGACTCCTACGAGCAGTACTTC. Translation: CAIGQDSYEQYF.

The CDR3 DNA sequence: TGTGCCAGTAGACCACAGGGGGCAGATGAAAAACTGTTTTTT. It codes for CASRPQGADEKLFF. The chain carries TRBV19 and TRBJ1-4, with 9 nucleotides matching TRBD1. The CDR3 is made up of 14 amino acids. From germline, CDR1 is LNHDA and CDR2 SQIVND (reference sequence). The trim removed 6 bases at V and 6 bases at J, leaving 5 bases unmatched.

This sequence joins TRBV18 and TRBJ2-2; D is unresolved. Germline V gene data show CDR1 as KGHSH and CDR2 as LQKENI. V was trimmed by 5 bases and J by 8 bases, leaving 6 bases between them. This CDR3 spans 11 amino acids. CDR3 DNA: TGTGCCAGCTCAAGTCGGGGGGAGCTGTTTTTT. It yields the protein CASSSRGELFF.

V usage is TRBV10-3 and J usage is TRBJ1-2, with TRBD1 as a possible D gene (6 bases). The V and J ends lost 6 bases and 8 bases respectively, with 19 bases between them. The CDR3 is 14 residues long. Germline values: CDR1 ENHRY, CDR2 SYGVKD. The CDR3 spells CAIRQAPDRNGYTF. CDR3 sequence (DNA): TGTGCCATCAGGCAGGCTCCAGACAGGAACGGCTACACCTTC.

The V and J genes are TRBV7-9 and TRBJ2-2; tentatively, D is TRBD1 (6 bases). V was cut by 6 bases and J by 8 bases, with 10 bases left in between. The CDR3 has 12 residues. The germline V gene encodes CDR1 SEHNR and CDR2 FQNEAQ (reference sequence). The CDR3 bases are TGTGCCAGCAGATCCCAGGGGGGGGAGCTGTTTTTT. Protein sequence: CASRSQGGELFF. Supplemented by reference TRBV7-9 and TRBJ2-2, the full variable domain reads DTGVSQNPRHKITKRGQNVTFRCDPISEHNRLYWYRQTLGQGPEFLTYFQNEAQLEKSRLLSDRFSAERPKGSFSTLEIQRTEQGDSAMYLCASRSQGGELFFGEGSRLTVL.